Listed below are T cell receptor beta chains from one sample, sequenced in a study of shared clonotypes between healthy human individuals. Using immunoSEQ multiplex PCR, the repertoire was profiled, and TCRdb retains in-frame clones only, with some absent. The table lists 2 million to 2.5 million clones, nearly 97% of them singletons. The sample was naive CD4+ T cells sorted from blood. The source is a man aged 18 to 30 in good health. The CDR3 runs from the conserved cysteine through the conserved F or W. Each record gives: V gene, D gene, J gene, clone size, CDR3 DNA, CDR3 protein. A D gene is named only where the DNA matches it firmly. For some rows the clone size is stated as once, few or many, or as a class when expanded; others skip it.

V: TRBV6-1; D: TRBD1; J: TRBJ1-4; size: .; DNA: TGTGCCAGCAGTGAAGGGACAGGGCTAGGGAATGAAAAACTGTTTTTT; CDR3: CASSEGTGLGNEKLFF
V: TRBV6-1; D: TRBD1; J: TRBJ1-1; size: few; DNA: TGTGCCAGCAGTGACGGACAGGGTTGGAACACTGAAGCTTTCTTT; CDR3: CASSDGQGWNTEAFF
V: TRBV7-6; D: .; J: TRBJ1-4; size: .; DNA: TGTGCCAGCAGCTTAGGTCAGGGTCTCCAAGGGGAAAAACTGTTTTTT; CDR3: CASSLGQGLQGEKLFF
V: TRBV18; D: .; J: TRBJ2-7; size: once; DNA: TGTGCCAGCTCGCGAACCGTCACCCCGAGCTCCTACGAGCAGTACTTC; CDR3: CASSRTVTPSSYEQYF
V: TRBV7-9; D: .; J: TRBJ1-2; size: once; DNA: .; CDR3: CASSFGEGTNTF
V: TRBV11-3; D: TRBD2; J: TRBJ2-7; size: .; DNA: TGTGCCAGCAGCTCCGGTGGGGGTAGCGGGAGACGCGAGCAGTACTTC; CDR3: CASSSGGGSGRREQYF
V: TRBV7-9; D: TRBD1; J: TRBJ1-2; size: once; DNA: TGTGCCAGCAGCTACGCCGGGACAGGATTATATGGCTACACCTTC; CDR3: CASSYAGTGLYGYTF
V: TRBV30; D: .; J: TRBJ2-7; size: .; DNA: TGTGCCTGGAGTGAGAACAGCTACGAGCAGTACTTC; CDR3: CAWSENSYEQYF
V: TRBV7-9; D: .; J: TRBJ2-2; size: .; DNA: TGTGCCAGCACCCTTCGGGCAACAGTTGTCACCGGGGAGCTGTTTTTT; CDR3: CASTLRATVVTGELFF
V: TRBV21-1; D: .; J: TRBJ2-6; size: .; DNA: TGTGCCAGCAGCAGCAAAAAGTACAGGGGGCGACTTACCGCCGTCCTGACTTTC; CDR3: CASSSKKYRGRLTAVLTF
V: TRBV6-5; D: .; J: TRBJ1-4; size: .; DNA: TGTGCCAGCAGTCAAAACATCGGTGAAAAACTGTTTTTT; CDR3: CASSQNIGEKLFF
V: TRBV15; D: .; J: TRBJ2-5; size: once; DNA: TGTGCCACCAGCAGAGGGTACGGAGAGACCCAGTACTTC; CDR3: CATSRGYGETQYF
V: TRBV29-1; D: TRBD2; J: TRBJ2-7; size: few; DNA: TGCAGCGTCGCTAGCGGGAAACAGTACGAGCAGTACTTC; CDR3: CSVASGKQYEQYF
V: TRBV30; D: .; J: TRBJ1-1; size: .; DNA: TGTGCCTGGAGACTGGGAAACACTGAAGCTTTCTTT; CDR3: CAWRLGNTEAFF
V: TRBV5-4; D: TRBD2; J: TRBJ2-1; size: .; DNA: TGTGCCAGCAGCTTGGTCTCTGTGCGGGAGAAGCAGTTCTTC; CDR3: CASSLVSVREKQFF
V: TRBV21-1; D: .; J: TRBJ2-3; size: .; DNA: TGTGCCAGCAGCAAAGTAGATACGCAGTATTTT; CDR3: CASSKVDTQYF
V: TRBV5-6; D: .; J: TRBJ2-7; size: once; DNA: TGTGCCAGCAGCGCACAGGGTAGCTACGAGCAGTACTTC; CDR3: CASSAQGSYEQYF
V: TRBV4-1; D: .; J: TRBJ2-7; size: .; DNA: TGCGCCAGCGGAAACTATCTCAAACCCTACGAGCAGTACTTC; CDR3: CASGNYLKPYEQYF
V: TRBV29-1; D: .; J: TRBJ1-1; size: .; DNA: TGCAGCGCTGTTTCGGGGTCCGAATGGGTGAACACTGAAGCTTTCTTT; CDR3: CSAVSGSEWVNTEAFF
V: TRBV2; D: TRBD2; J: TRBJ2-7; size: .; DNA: TGTGCCAGTCACCAAGACTTTCCGGGGGGGGCATACGAGCAGTACTTC; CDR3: CASHQDFPGGAYEQYF
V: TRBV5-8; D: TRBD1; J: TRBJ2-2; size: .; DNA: TGTGCCAGCAGGAATCTGGACAGGGACGCGAACACCGGGGAGCTGTTTTTT; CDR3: CASRNLDRDANTGELFF
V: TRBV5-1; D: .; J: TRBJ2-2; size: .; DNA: TGCGCCAGCAGCCCGAGTGGGGGCACGAACACCGGGGAGCTGTTTTTT; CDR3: CASSPSGGTNTGELFF
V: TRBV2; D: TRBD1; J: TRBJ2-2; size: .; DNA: TGTGCCAGCAGCCGGGGACAGGCCCCCGGGGAGCTGTTTTTT; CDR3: CASSRGQAPGELFF
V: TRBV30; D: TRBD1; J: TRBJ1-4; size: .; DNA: TGTGCCTGGAGTCAACCGGGACAGGGGGGAAAACTGTTTTTT; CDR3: CAWSQPGQGGKLFF
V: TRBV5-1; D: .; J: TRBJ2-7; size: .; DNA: TGCGCCAGCAGCCCCACAAGCTACGAGCAGTACTTC; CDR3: CASSPTSYEQYF
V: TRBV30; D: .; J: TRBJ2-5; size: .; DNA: TGTGCCTGGAGTGGGATAGGGCAAGAGACCCAGTACTTC; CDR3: CAWSGIGQETQYF
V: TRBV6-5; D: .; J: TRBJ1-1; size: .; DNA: TGTGCCAGCTCGACGGGGGTTATGAACACTGAAGCTTTCTTT; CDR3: CASSTGVMNTEAFF
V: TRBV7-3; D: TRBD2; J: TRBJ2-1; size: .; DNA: TGTGCCAGCAGCCTAACAGCGGGGGGGACCAATGAGCAGTTCTTC; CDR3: CASSLTAGGTNEQFF
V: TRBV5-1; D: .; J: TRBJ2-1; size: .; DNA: TGCGCCAGCAGCTTGGCACAGCTTACCTACAATGAGCAGTTCTTC; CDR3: CASSLAQLTYNEQFF
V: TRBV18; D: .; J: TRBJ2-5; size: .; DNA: TGTGCCAGCTCACCACTGGATACGGAGACCCAGTACTTC; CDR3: CASSPLDTETQYF
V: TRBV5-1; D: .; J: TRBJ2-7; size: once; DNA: TGCGCCAGCAGCCGTAGCGGAGCAGGCCCCTACGAGCAGTACTTC; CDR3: CASSRSGAGPYEQYF
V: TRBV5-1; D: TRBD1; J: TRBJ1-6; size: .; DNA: TGCGCCAGCAGCTTGGAAGGGACAGGGGGCGCGTCCCCCCTCCACTTT; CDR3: CASSLEGTGGASPLHF
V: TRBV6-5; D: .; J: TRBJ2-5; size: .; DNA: TGTGCCAGCAGTTTTAGCGGAGCAGAGACCCAGTACTTC; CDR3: CASSFSGAETQYF
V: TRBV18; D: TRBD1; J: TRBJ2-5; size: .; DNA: TGTGCCAGCTCACCATACGACAGGGAGCAAGAGACCCAGTACTTC; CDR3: CASSPYDREQETQYF